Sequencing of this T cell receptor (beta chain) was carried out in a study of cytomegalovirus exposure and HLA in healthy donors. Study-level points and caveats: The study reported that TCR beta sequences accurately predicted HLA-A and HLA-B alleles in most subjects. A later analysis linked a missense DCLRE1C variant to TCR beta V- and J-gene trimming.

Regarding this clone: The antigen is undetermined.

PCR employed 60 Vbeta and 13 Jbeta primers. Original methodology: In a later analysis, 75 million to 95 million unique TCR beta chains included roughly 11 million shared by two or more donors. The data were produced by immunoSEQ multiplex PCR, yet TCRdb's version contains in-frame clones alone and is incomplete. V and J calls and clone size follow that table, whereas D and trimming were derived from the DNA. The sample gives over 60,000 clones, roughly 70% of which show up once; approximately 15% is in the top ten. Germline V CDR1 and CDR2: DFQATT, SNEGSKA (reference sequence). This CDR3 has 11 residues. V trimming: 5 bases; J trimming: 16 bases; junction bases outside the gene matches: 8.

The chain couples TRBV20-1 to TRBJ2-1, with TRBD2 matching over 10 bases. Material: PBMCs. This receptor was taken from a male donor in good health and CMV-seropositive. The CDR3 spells CSAWASGGYFF. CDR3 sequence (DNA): TGCAGTGCTTGGGCTAGCGGGGGTTATTTCTTC.